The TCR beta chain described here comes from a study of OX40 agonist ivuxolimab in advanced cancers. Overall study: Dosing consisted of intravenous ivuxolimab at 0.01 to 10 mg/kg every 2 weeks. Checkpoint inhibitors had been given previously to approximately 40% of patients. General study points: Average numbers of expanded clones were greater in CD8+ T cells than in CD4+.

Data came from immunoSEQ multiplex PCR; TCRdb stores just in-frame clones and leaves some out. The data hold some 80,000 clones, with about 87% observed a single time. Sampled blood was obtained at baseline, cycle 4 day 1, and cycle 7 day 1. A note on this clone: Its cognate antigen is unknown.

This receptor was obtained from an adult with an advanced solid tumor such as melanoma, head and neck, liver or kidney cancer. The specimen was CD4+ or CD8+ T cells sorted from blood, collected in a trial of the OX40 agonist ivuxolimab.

CDR3 protein: CASSPWDSETQYF. Here the CDR3 DNA reads TGTGCCAGCAGCCCTTGGGACTCAGAGACCCAGTACTTC. This sequence joins TRBV7-2 and TRBJ2-5; tentative D call: TRBD2 (6 bases). Trimming cost V 5 bases and J 4 bases, with 11 bases left between them. Germline assignment: CDR1 SGHTA and CDR2 FQGNSA. This CDR3 contains 13 residues.